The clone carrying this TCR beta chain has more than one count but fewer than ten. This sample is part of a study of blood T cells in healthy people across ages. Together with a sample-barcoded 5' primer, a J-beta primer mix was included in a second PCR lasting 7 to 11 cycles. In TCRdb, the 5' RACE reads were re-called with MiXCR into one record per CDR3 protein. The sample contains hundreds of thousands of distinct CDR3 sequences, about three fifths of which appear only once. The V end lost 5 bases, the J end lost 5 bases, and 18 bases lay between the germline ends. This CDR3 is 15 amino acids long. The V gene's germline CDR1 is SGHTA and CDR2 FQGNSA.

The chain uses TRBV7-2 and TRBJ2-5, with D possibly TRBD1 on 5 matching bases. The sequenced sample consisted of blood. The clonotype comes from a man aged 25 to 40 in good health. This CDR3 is CASSRVVGVGETQYF. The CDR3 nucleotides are TGTGCCAGCAGCCGGGTTGTAGGGGTAGGGGAGACCCAGTACTTC.